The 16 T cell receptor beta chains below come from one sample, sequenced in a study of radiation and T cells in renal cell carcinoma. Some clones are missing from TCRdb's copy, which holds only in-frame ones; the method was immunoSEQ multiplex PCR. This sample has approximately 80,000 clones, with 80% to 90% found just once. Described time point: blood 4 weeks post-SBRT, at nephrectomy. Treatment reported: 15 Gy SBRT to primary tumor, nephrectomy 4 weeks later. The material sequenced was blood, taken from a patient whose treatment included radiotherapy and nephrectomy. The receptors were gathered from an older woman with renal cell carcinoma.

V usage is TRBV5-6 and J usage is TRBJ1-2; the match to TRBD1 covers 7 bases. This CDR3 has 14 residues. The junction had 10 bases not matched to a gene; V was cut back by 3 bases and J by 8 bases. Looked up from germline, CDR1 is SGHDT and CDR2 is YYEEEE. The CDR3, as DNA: TGTGCCAGCAGCTCGGGACAGCGAGTAGAAGGCTACACCTTC. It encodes CASSSGQRVEGYTF. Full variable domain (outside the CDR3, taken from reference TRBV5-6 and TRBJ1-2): DAGVTQSPTHLIKTRGQQVTLRCSPKSGHDTVSWYQQALGQGPQFIFQYYEEEERQRGNFPDRFSGHQFPNYSSELNVNALLLGDSALYLCASSSGQRVEGYTFGSGTRLTVV.

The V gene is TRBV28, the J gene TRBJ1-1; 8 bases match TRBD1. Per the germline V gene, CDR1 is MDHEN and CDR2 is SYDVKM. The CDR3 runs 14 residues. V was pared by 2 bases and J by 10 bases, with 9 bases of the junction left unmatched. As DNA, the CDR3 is TGTGCCAGCAGTTTAAGGGGGGCTACAGGGGGAGCTTTCTTT. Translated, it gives CASSLRGATGGAFF.

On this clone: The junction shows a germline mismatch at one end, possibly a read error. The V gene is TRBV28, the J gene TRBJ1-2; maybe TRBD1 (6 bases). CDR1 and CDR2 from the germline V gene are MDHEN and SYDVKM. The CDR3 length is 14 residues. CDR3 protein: CASSLLDRIRGQLF. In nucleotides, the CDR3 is TGTGCCAGCAGTTTATTGGACAGAATAAGGGGACAACTCTTC.

CDR3 sequence (DNA): TGTGCCAGCAGCCTAACAGGGCTCGAGCAGTACTTC. Its protein product is CASSLTGLEQYF. The rearrangement links TRBV7-2 to TRBJ2-7; possible D gene TRBD1, 6 bases. V lost 5 bases and J lost 6, with 11 bases in between. This CDR3 comprises 12 residues. CDR1 is SGHTA and CDR2 is FQGNSA in the germline V gene. The complete variable domain, with remaining parts taken from reference TRBV7-2 and TRBJ2-7, reads GAGVSQSPSNKVTEKGKDVELRCDPISGHTALYWYRQSLGQGLEFLIYFQGNSAPDKSGLPSDRFSAERTGGSVSTLTIQRTQQEDSAVYLCASSLTGLEQYFGPGTRLTVT.

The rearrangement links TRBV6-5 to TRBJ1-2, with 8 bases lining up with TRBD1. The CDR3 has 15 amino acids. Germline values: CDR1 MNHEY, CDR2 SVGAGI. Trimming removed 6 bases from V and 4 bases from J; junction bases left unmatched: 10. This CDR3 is CASSNDRGLAYGYTF. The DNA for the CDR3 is TGTGCCAGCAGCAACGACAGGGGCCTAGCCTATGGCTACACCTTC.

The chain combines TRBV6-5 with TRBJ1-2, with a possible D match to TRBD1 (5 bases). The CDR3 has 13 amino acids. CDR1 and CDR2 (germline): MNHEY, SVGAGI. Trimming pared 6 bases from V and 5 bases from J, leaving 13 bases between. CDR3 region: CASRGDASYGYTF. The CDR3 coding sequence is TGTGCCAGCAGAGGGGACGCTTCTTATGGCTACACCTTC.

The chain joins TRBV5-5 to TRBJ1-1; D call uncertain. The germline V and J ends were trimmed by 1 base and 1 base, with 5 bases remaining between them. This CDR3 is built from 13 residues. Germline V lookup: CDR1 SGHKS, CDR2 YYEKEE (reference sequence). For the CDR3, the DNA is TGTGCCAGCAGCTTGAAGGGGAACACTGAAGCTTTCTTT. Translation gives CASSLKGNTEAFF.

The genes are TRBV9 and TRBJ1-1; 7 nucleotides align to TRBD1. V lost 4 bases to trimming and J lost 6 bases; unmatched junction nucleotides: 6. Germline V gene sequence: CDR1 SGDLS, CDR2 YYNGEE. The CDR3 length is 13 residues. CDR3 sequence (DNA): TGTGCCAGCAGCCTAACAGGGGTCCCTGAAGCTTTCTTT. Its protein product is CASSLTGVPEAFF.

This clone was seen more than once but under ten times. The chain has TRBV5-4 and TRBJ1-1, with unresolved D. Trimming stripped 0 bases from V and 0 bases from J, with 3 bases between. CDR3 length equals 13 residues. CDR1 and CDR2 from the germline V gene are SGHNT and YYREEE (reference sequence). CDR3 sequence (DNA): TGTGCCAGCAGCTTGGTAATGAACACTGAAGCTTTCTTT. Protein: CASSLVMNTEAFF.

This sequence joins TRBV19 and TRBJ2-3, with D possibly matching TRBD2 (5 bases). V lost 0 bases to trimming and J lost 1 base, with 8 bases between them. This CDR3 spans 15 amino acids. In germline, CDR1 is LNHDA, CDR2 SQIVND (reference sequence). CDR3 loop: CASSIDNGGTDTQYF. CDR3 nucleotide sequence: TGTGCCAGTAGTATAGACAACGGGGGCACAGATACGCAGTATTTT.

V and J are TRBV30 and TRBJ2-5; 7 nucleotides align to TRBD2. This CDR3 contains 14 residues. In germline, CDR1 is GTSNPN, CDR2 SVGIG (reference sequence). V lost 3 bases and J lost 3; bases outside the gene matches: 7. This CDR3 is CAWRWGLAEETQYF. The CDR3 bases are TGTGCCTGGAGGTGGGGCCTAGCGGAAGAGACCCAGTACTTC.

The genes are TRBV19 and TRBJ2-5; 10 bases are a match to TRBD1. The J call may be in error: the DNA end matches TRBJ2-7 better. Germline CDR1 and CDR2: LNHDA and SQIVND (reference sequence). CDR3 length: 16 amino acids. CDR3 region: CASSADRGISSYEQYF. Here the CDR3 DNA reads TGTGCCAGTAGTGCGGACAGGGGGATAAGCTCCTACGAGCAGTACTTC.

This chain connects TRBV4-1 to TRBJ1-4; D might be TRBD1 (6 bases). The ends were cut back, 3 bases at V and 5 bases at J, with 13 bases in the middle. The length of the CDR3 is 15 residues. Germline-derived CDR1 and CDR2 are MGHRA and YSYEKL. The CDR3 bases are TGCGCCAGCAGCCAGGAGGCAGGGGCGAATGAAAAACTGTTTTTT. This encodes CASSQEAGANEKLFF.

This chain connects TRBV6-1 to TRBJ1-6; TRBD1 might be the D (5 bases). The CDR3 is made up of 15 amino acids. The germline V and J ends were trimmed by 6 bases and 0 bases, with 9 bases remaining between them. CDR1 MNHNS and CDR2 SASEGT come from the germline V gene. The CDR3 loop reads CASSVGRSYNSPLHF. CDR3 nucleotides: TGTGCCAGCAGCGTGGGACGCTCCTATAATTCACCCCTCCACTTT.

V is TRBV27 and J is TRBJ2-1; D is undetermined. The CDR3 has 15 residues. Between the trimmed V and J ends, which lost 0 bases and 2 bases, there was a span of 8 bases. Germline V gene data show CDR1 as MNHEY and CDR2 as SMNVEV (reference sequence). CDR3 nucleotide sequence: TGTGCCAGCAGTTTATCGATTTCGACCTACAATGAGCAGTTCTTC. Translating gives CASSLSISTYNEQFF.

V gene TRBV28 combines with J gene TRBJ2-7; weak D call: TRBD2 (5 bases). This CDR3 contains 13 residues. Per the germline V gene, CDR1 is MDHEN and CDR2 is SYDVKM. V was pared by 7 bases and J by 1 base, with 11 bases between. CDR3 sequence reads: CASMDGVSYEQYF. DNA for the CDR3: TGTGCCAGCATGGACGGGGTTTCCTACGAGCAGTACTTC.